The next 19 T cell receptor beta chains were all read from a single sample in a study of blood T cell repertoires in COVID-19. The repertoire was sequenced with immunoSEQ multiplex PCR; TCRdb's copy has only in-frame clones and lacks some. The table has about 360,000 clones, approximately 86% seen once. Material: peripheral blood. Receptor source: a human donor in a cohort sampled during active COVID-19.

The V call is TRBV5-1, the J call TRBJ1-1; TRBD1 matches at 11 bases. The CDR3 contains 14 residues. J gave up 7 bases and V 0 bases, and 2 bases lay outside the gene matches. Germline CDR1 SGHRS, CDR2 YFSETQ. CDR3 sequence: CASSLGTGGSEAFF. In DNA form, the CDR3 reads TGCGCCAGCAGCTTGGGGACAGGGGGCAGTGAAGCTTTCTTT.

DNA for the CDR3: TGTGCCAGCAGCTCCGAATCCAGGGCGGAAACCGGGGAGCTGTTTTTT. It is translated as CASSSESRAETGELFF. The rearrangement uses TRBV13 and TRBJ2-2; D might be TRBD1 (5 bases). This CDR3 comprises 16 residues. Deletions cut 4 bases from V and 5 bases from J, with 17 bases between. Germline CDR1 is PRHDT and CDR2 is FYEKMQ (reference sequence).

The chain links TRBV19 to TRBJ2-1; D is unclear. V lost 4 bases and J 5 bases, leaving 9 bases between the germline ends. The CDR3 extends over 13 amino acids. Per the germline V gene, CDR1 is LNHDA and CDR2 is SQIVND (reference sequence). The DNA of the CDR3 is TGTGCCAGTAGTAGCCTAGGTGACAATGAGCAGTTCTTC. It encodes CASSSLGDNEQFF.

The rearrangement uses TRBV2 and TRBJ1-3, with a weak D call TRBD1 (6 bases). The germline V and J ends were trimmed by 6 bases and 2 bases, with 23 bases remaining between them. The germline CDR1 and CDR2 sequences are SNHLY and FYNNEI. The CDR3 totals 18 residues. The CDR3 DNA is TGTGCCAGCAGCGGTGACAGGTCCTCTGGAGGTACTGGAAACACCATATATTTT. Translation: CASSGDRSSGGTGNTIYF.

This chain joins TRBV18 and TRBJ1-6; 11 bases are shared with TRBD1. Germline V gene lookup returns CDR1 KGHSH and CDR2 LQKENI. V shed 3 bases and J 8 bases; nucleotides not matched to a gene: 9. The CDR3 runs to 17 residues. The DNA of the CDR3 is TGTGCCAGCTCACCGGAGAATCCGGGACAGGGGGATTCACCCCTCCACTTT. Protein sequence: CASSPENPGQGDSPLHF.

V usage is TRBV15 and J usage is TRBJ2-5; 7 positions agree with TRBD1. This CDR3 contains 14 residues. The V and J ends lost 0 bases and 5 bases, in that order; junction bases with no gene match: 3. Germline V gives CDR1 LNHNV, CDR2 YYDKDF (reference sequence). CDR3 in DNA: TGTGCCACCAGCAGAGACCGCAGGGGGGAGACCCAGTACTTC. Amino acids: CATSRDRRGETQYF.

The chain employs TRBV28 and TRBJ1-5; 8 nucleotides align to TRBD1. V dropped 6 bases and J dropped 2; count of bases not matched to a gene: 12. The germline V gene encodes CDR1 MDHEN and CDR2 SYDVKM. The CDR3 consists of 17 residues. The CDR3 DNA reads as TGTGCCAGCAGAGATACTCAGGGGGCGCGAGGCAATCAGCCCCAGCATTTT. Translation: CASRDTQGARGNQPQHF.

The chain employs TRBV4-1 and TRBJ1-4, with D perhaps TRBD1 (6 bases). V lost 3 bases to trimming and J lost 0 bases, with 11 bases between them. The germline gives CDR1 MGHRA, CDR2 YSYEKL. The CDR3 length is 16 residues. The DNA for the CDR3 is TGCGCCAGCAGCCAGCACAGGGTCACAACTAATGAAAAACTGTTTTTT. Translated, it gives CASSQHRVTTNEKLFF.

The gene calls are TRBV3-1 (or the pseudogene TRBV3-2) and TRBJ2-1; TRBD2 aligns across 10 bases. Germline loops: CDR1 LGHDT, CDR2 YNNKEL (reference sequence). V lost 0 bases and J lost 8; bases outside the gene matches: 7. The CDR3 runs to 16 residues. CDR3 protein: CASSQDTAGGLDEQFF. The CDR3 DNA sequence: TGTGCCAGCAGCCAAGACACAGCGGGGGGGCTGGATGAGCAGTTCTTC.

The chain has TRBV5-1 and TRBJ1-6; TRBD1 might be the D (5 bases). This CDR3 region has 15 residues. V dropped 0 bases and J dropped 7 bases, with 11 bases sitting between them. Germline V CDR1 and CDR2: SGHRS, YFSETQ. CDR3 amino acids: CASSLEGPFNSPLHF. The CDR3 nucleotides are TGCGCCAGCAGCTTGGAGGGGCCGTTCAATTCACCCCTCCACTTT.

Of note for this clone: The junction shows a germline mismatch at one end, possibly a read error. The chain is built from TRBV7-9 and TRBJ2-1, with TRBD2 matching over 9 bases. The length of the CDR3 is 16 residues. Germline values: CDR1 SEHNR, CDR2 FQNEAQ (reference sequence). The CDR3 sequence is CASSPGGGGAYNEQFF. The CDR3, as DNA: TGTGCCAGCAGCCCCGGCGGCGGGGGGGCCTATAATGAGCAGTTCTTC. Combining the CDR3 with reference TRBV7-9 and TRBJ2-1 gives the whole variable domain DTGVSQNPRHKITKRGQNVTFRCDPISEHNRLYWYRQTLGQGPEFLTYFQNEAQLEKSRLLSDRFSAERPKGSFSTLEIQRTEQGDSAMYLCASSPGGGGAYNEQFFGPGTRLTVL.

This sequence joins TRBV9 and TRBJ1-6, with D unclear. V dropped 0 bases and J dropped 6 bases, with 13 bases sitting between them. The CDR3 covers 16 residues. Germline values: CDR1 SGDLS, CDR2 YYNGEE. The CDR3, as DNA: TGTGCCAGCAGCGTAGGGGTCGGGGTGGGTAATTCACCCCTCCACTTT. As protein: CASSVGVGVGNSPLHF.

V usage is TRBV3-1 (or the pseudogene TRBV3-2) and J usage is TRBJ2-3; 8 bases align to TRBD2. The CDR3 length is 13 residues. Germline lookup yields CDR1 LGHDT and CDR2 YNNKEL (reference sequence). The ends lost 4 bases at V and 6 bases at J; junction bases unmatched: 3. The CDR3 loop is CASSLRLADTQYF. The CDR3 DNA follows: TGTGCCAGCAGCCTCAGACTAGCGGATACGCAGTATTTT.

This clone has a single count. This chain uses TRBV3-1 (or the pseudogene TRBV3-2) with TRBJ2-7; 11 nucleotides agree with TRBD2. V trimming: 5 bases; J trimming: 2 bases; junction bases outside the gene matches: 5. The CDR3 length is 15 residues. Germline CDR1 and CDR2: LGHDT and YNNKEL (reference sequence). The CDR3 DNA sequence: TGTGCCAGCAGCTCCCAGACTAGCGGGGCCTACGAGCAGTACTTC. Its translation: CASSSQTSGAYEQYF.

This clone was counted ten times or more. This chain connects TRBV30 to TRBJ1-4, with 7 bases lining up with TRBD1. V trimming: 7 bases; J trimming: 4 bases; junction bases outside the gene matches: 12. In germline, CDR1 is GTSNPN, CDR2 SVGIG (reference sequence). The CDR3 covers 15 residues. DNA for the CDR3: TGTGCCTCCCAAACCGGGACAGAGTTTAATGAAAAACTGTTTTTT. As protein: CASQTGTEFNEKLFF.

This clone was picked up a small number of times. This rearrangement joins TRBV2 to TRBJ2-3; D is ambiguous. The CDR3 contains 13 residues. Trimming pared 4 bases from V and 4 bases from J, leaving 9 bases between. In germline, CDR1 is SNHLY, CDR2 FYNNEI. CDR3 residues: CASSVIGADTQYF. As DNA, the CDR3 is TGTGCCAGCAGTGTGATCGGTGCAGATACGCAGTATTTT. Supplemented by reference TRBV2 and TRBJ2-3, the full variable domain reads EPEVTQTPSHQVTQMGQEVILRCVPISNHLYFYWYRQILGQKVEFLVSFYNNEISEKSEIFDDQFSVERPDGSNFTLKIRSTKLEDSAMYFCASSVIGADTQYFGPGTRLTVL.

In its sample, this clone was seen once. The V gene is TRBV4-2, the J gene TRBJ1-4; D unclear. Germline loops: CDR1 LGHNA, CDR2 YNFKEQ. Trimming cost V 3 bases and J 0 bases, with 14 bases left between them. CDR3 length: 17 amino acids. CDR3 amino acids: CASSQAHGSTTNEKLFF. The CDR3 bases are TGTGCCAGCAGCCAGGCCCACGGGTCGACAACTAATGAAAAACTGTTTTTT.

V and J are TRBV4-2 and TRBJ1-5; perhaps TRBD1 as D (5 bases). CDR1 is LGHNA and CDR2 is YNFKEQ in the germline V gene. This CDR3 has 14 amino acids. Trimming cost V 11 bases and J 2 bases, with 16 bases left between them. CDR3 bases: TGTGCCCCCTCCAGGGCATGCCGCAATCAGCCCCAGCATTTT. It translates to CAPSRACRNQPQHF.

The gene calls are TRBV11-2 and TRBJ2-7; D is unresolved. The V end was cut by 5 bases, the J end by 1 base, with 6 bases between. This CDR3 contains 12 residues. Germline CDR1 is SGHAT and CDR2 is FQNNGV. CDR3 region: CASSQNSYEQYF. The CDR3 DNA is TGTGCCAGCAGCCAAAATTCCTACGAGCAGTACTTC.